Here is one T cell receptor beta chain with its context. The antigen is not known. This sample is part of a study of CD8 T cells in Susac syndrome. Study results and limitations: The study admitted that it had a relatively small number of individuals in its TCR sequencing and HLA analysis.

Germline lookup yields CDR1 SGHTA and CDR2 FQGNSA. The germline V and J ends were trimmed by 1 base and 4 bases, with 8 bases remaining between them. This CDR3 has 13 residues. Sequencing of TCR beta covered CD8+ and CD4+ T cells obtained from blood. Negative isolation yielded the CD8+ and CD4+ T cells, while FACS enriched the TEMRA cells. An amount of RNA that ranged from roughly 0.45 to 1 ug was reverse transcribed with random hexamers. Across 54 Vbeta and 13 Jbeta, TCR beta CDR3 was amplified with immunoSEQ multiplex PCR. From the immunoSEQ multiplex PCR reads, TCRdb called clonotypes with MiXCR, one entry per CDR3 protein. This sample carries approximately 210,000 distinct CDR3 sequences, about 94% of them seen once, and the ten largest clones take around 0.16%.

This clonotype was sampled from a human donor with Susac syndrome. The rearrangement joins TRBV7-2 to TRBJ2-7; a possible D gene is TRBD2 (6 bases). Material: CD4+ T cells from PBMCs. The DNA for the CDR3 is TGTGCCAGCAGCTTAGGGGGGGTGTACGAGCAGTACTTC. Translated, it gives CASSLGGVYEQYF.